This T cell receptor beta chain was sequenced in a study of molecular identifiers for immune sequencing clone quantification. Overall study: Replicates partitioned RNA from about 20,000 or 100,000 naive CD8 cells into five parts, sequencing four.

General study points: Clones with over 20 RNA copies captured over 99% of effector molecules but under 1% of naive ones.

Sorted naive CD8 T cells were those defined as CD8+CD4-CCR7+CD45RA+. The use of previously described methods and listed TCR primers produced the bulk TCR libraries. From the PCR reads, TCRdb called clonotypes with MiXCR, one entry per CDR3 protein. Of about 640,000 distinct CDR3 sequences listed, about 20% were seen once; the top ten hold roughly 0.9%. This CDR3 region has 15 residues. Germline CDR1 MNHEY, CDR2 SMNVEV (reference sequence). The V and J ends lost 2 bases and 1 base, in that order; junction bases with no gene match: 5. On this clonotype itself: Its specificity is not known.

V and J are TRBV27 and TRBJ2-7; 7 bases are shared with TRBD2. Sequences were obtained from naive CD8+ T cells from blood, with Jurkat cell RNA spiked in. Subset indicated: FACS-sorted CD8+CD4-CCR7+CD45RA+ naive T cells. The clonotype was recovered from a human donor in good health. Some libraries in this study had Jurkat cell RNA spiked in. The CDR3 protein is CASSLIGGGSYEQYF. CDR3 bases: TGTGCCAGCAGTTTAATTGGGGGAGGGTCCTACGAGCAGTACTTC.